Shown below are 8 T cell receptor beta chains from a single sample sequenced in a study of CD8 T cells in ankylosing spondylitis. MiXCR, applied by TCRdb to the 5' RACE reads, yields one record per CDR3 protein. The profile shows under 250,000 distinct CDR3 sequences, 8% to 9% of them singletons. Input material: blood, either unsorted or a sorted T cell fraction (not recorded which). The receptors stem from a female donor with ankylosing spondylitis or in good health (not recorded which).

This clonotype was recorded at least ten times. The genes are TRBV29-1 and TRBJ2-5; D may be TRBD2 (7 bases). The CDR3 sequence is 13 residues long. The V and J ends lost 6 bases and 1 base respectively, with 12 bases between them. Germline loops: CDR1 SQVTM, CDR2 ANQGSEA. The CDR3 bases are TGCAGCGTGGGGGGGCGTACCCAAGAGACCCAGTACTTC. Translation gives CSVGGRTQETQYF.

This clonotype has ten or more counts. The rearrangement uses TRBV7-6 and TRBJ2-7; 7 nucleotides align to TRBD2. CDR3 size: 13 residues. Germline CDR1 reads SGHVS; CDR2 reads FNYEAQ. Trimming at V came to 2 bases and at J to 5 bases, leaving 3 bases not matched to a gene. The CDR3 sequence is CASSLLGGDEQYF. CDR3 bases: TGTGCCAGCAGCTTATTGGGAGGGGACGAGCAGTACTTC.

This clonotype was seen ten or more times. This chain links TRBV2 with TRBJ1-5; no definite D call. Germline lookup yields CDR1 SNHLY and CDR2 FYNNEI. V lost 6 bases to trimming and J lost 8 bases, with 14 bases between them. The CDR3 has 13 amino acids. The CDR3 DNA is TGTGCCAGCAGGAAGGCACCTTTCGAGCCCCAGCATTTT. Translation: CASRKAPFEPQHF.

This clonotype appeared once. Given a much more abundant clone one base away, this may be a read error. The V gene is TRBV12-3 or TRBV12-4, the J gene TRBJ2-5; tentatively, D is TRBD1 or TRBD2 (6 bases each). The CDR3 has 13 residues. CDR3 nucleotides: TGTGTCAGCTCCGCCAGTCTTGGGGGGCTCGAGTACTTC. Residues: CVSSASLGGLEYF.

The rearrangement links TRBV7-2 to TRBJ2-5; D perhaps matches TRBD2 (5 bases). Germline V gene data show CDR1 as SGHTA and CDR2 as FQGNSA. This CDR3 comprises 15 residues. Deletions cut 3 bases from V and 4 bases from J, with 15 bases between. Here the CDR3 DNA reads TGTGCCAGCAGCTTTCTTGTTGGCGGGCGAGAGACCCAGTACTTC. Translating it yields CASSFLVGGRETQYF. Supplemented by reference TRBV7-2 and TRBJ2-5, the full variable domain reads GAGVSQSPSNKVTEKGKDVELRCDPISGHTALYWYRQSLGQGLEFLIYFQGNSAPDKSGLPSDRFSAERTGGSVSTLTIQRTQQEDSAVYLCASSFLVGGRETQYFGPGTRLLVL.

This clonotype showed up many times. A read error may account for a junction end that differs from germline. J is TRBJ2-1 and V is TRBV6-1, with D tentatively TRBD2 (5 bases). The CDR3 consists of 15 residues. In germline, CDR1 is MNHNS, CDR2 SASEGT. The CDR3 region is CASSKAESSYNEQFF. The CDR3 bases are TGTGCCAGCAGTAAAGCGGAGAGCTCCTACAATGAGCAGTTCTTC.

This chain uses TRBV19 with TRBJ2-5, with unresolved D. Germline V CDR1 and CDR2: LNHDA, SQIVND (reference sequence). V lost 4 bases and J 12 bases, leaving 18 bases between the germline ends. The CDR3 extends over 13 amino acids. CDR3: CASSTLGSGEKYF. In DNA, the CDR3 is TGTGCCAGTAGTACCCTCGGGTCGGGTGAAAAGTACTTC.

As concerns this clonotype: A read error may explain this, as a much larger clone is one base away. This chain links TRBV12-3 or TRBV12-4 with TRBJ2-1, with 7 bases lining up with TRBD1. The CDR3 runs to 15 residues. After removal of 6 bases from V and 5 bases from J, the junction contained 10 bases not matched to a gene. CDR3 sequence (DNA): TGTGCCAGCAGCCGAAGGGGGCTTTCTGACAATGAGCAGTTCTTC. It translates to CASSRRGLSDNEQFF.